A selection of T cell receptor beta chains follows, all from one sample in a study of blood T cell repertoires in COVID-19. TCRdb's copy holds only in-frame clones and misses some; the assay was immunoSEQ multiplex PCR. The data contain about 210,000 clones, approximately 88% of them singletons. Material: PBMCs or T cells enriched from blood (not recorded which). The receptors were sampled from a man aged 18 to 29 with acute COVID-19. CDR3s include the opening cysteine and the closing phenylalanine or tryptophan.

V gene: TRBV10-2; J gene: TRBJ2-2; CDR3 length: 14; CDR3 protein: CASPYVENTGELFF
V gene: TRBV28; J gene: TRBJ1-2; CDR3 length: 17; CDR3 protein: CASSYPGQGNFNYGYTF
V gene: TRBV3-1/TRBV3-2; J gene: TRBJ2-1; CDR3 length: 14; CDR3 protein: CASSPYRGRNEQFF
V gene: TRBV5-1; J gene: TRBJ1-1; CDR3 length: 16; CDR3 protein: CASSLVPRDARDPAFF
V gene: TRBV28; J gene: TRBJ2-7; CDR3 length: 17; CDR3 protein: CASRVSRQGWSSYEQYF
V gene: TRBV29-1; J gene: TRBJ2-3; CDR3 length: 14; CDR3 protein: CSCPTAPGADTQYF
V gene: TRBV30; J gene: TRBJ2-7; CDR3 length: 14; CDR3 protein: CAWSFTASVYEQYF
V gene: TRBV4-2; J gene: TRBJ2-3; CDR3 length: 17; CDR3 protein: CASSQEGLAGGADTQYF
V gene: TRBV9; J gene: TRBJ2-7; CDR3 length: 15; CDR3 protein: CASSPRTGKTYEQYF
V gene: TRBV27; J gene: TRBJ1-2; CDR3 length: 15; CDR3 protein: CASIRPGSYNYGYTF
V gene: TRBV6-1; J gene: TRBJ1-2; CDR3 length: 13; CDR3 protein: CASSERRTGGYTF
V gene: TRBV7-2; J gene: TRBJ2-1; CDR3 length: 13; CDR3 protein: CASSLVSRDEQFF
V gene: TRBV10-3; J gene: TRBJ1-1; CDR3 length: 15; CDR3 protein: CAISESRDRNTEAFF
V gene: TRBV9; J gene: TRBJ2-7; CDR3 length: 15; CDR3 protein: CASSGSGRKSYEQYF
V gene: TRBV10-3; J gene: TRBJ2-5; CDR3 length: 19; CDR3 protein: CAISDLRQGPSVLKETQYF
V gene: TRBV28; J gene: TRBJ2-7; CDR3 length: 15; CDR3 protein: CASSSETEYSYEQYF
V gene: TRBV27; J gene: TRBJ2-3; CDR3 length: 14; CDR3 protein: CASSLVQSGDTQYF
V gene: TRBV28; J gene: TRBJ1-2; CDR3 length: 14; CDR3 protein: CASSFLDRVFGYTF
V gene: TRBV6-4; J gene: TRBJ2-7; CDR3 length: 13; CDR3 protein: CARRGQPTYEQYF
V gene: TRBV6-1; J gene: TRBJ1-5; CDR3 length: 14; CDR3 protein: CASSEGQGAQPQHF
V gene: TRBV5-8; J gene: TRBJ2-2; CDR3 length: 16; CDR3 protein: CASSGVEGVNTGELFF
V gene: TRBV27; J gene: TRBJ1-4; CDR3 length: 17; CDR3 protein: CASSLSETDGWNEKLFF
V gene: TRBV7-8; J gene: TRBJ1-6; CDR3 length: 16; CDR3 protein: CASSALRDRGNSPLHF
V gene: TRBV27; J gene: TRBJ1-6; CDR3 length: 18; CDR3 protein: CASSNPNRGPWANSPLHF
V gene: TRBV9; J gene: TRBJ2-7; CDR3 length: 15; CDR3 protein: CASSVEEGRTYEQYF
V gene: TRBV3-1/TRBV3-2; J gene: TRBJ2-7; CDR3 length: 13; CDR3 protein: CASSYMLGDEQYF
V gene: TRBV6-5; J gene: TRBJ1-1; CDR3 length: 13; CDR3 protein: CASRSNRVAEAFF
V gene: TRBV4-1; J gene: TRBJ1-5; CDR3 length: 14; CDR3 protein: CASSQDGGVQPQHF
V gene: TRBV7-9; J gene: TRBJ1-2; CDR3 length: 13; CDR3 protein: CASSSDRIYGYTF
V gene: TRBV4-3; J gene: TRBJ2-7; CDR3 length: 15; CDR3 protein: CASSPYSGRSYEQYF
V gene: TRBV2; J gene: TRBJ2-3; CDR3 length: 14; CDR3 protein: CASRGQGGTDTQYF
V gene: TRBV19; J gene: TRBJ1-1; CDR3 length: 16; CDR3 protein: CASRRPLRGLETEAFF
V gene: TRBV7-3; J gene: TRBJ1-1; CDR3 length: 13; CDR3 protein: CASSQTVNTEAFF
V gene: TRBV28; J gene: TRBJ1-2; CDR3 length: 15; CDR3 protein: CASSSTGPTNYGYTF
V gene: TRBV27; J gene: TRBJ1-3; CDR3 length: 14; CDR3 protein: CASSLGASGNTIYF
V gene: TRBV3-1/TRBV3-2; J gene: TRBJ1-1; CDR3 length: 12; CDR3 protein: CASSQAVTEAFF
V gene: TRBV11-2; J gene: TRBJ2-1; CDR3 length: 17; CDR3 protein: CASSSSEGHGYYNEQFF
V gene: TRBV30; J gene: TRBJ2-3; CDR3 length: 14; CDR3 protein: CAWSPTSGIDTQYF
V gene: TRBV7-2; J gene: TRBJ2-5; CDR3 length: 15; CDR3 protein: CASSYGQGKQETQYF
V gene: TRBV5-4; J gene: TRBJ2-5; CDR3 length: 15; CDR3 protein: CASSYHWTAQETQYF
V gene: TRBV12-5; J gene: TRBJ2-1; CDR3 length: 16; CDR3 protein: CASGLVIAGGPFEQFF
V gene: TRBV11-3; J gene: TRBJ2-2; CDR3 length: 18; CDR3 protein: CASSSTLWGPENTGELFF
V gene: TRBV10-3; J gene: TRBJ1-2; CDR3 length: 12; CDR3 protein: CATARLVEGYTF
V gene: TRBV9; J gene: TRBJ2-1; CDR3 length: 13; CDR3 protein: CASSVSDGDEQFF
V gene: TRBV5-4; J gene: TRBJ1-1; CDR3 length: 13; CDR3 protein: CASSLGDSPEAFF
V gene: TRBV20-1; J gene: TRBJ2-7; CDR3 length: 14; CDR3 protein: CSASPTGGLYEQYF
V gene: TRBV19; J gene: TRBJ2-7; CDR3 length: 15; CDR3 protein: CASSTATPRPHEQYF
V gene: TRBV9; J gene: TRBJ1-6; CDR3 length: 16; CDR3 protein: CASSVSRDRGNSPLHF
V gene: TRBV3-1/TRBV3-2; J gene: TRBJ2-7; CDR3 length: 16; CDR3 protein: CASSQDSTGVNYEQYF
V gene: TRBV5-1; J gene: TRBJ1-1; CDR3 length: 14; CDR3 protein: CASSLTGRGTEAFF
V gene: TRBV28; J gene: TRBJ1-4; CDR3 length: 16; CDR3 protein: CASSRRWGQYGEKLFF
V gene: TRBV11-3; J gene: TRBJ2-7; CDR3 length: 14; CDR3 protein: CASSLRDYPYEQYF
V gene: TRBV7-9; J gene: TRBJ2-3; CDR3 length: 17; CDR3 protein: CASSGDRGPLRTDTQYF
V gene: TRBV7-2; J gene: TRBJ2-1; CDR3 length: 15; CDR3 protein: CASSFRLAGTVEQFF
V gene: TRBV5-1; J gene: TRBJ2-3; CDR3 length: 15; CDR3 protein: CASTPLAGPTDTQYF
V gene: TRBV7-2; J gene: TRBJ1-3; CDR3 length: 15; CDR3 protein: CASSADRGSGNTIYF
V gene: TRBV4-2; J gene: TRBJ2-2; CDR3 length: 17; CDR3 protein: CASSQYNLAHNTGELFF